The present T cell receptor (beta chain) was sequenced within a study of CD8+ T cells in alopecia areata. Findings of the study overall: Scalp lesions, especially in alopecia totalis/universalis, had higher clonality than normal scalp. Among patients, TCR sharing was less clear than in mice, a difference possibly due in part to HLA diversity in the patient population.

The CDR3 sequence is 12 residues long. Germline CDR1 reads MNHEY; CDR2 reads SMNVEV (reference sequence). V gave up 10 bases and J gave up 1 base, with 11 bases separating them. Following RNA extraction, reverse transcription yielded cDNA that acted as the sequencing template. Sequencing used immunoSEQ multiplex PCR; TCRdb keeps in-frame clones, though not all of them. The data contain 50,000 to 70,000 clones, about 44% of them singletons. Regarding this clone: Its cognate antigen is unknown.

This chain joins TRBV27 and TRBJ2-7; D is possibly TRBD1 (6 bases). This TCR derives from a human donor with alopecia areata. Sequencing used NKG2D-low CD8+ T cells sorted from blood. The CDR3 DNA reads as TGTGCCACGATAGACAGGTCCTACGAGCAGTACTTC. Its protein is CATIDRSYEQYF.